A single sample gave rise to the 9 T cell receptor beta chains below, sequenced in a study of cytomegalovirus exposure and HLA in healthy donors. Primers included in the PCR were 60 Vbeta and 13 Jbeta primers. Sequencing was performed with immunoSEQ multiplex PCR; in TCRdb, only in-frame clones are kept and a portion is missing. The sample includes about 150,000 clones, around 81% of them seen just once. Material: PBMCs. These receptors originate from a woman aged 40-49 years in good health and CMV-seropositive.

This chain joins TRBV19 and TRBJ1-2; 12 bases fit TRBD1. The germline V gene encodes CDR1 LNHDA and CDR2 SQIVND (reference sequence). After removal of 4 bases from V and 5 bases from J, the junction contained 14 bases not matched to a gene. The CDR3 runs to 18 residues. CDR3 loop: CASSSPRDRGPKGYGYTF. In nucleotides, the CDR3 is TGTGCCAGTAGTAGCCCCCGGGACAGGGGGCCGAAGGGATATGGCTACACCTTC. Full variable domain (rest looked up from reference TRBV19 and TRBJ1-2): DGGITQSPKYLFRKEGQNVTLSCEQNLNHDAMYWYRQDPGQGLRLIYYSQIVNDFQKGDIAEGYSVSREKKESFPLTVTSAQKNPTAFYLCASSSPRDRGPKGYGYTFGSGTRLTVV.

This clone was seen only a few times. The chain combines TRBV7-9 with TRBJ2-3; 10 nucleotides agree with TRBD2. Germline values: CDR1 SEHNR, CDR2 FQNEAQ (reference sequence). The V and J ends lost 1 base and 3 bases, in that order; junction bases with no gene match: 7. The CDR3 has 17 residues. The CDR3 loop is CASSLGASGSRTDTQYF. DNA of the CDR3: TGTGCCAGCAGCTTAGGGGCTAGCGGGAGTCGGACAGATACGCAGTATTTT.

This CDR3 reads CASSLFARARTDTQYF. The CDR3 DNA sequence: TGTGCCAGCAGCTTATTCGCCAGGGCACGAACAGATACGCAGTATTTT. V is TRBV11-1 and J is TRBJ2-3; tentative D call: TRBD1 (5 bases). The V end lost 2 bases, the J end lost 3 bases, and 15 bases lay between the germline ends. Per germline, CDR1 SGHAT and CDR2 FQDESV (reference sequence). The CDR3 is 16 amino acids.

This clone was observed a few times. The chain combines TRBV18 with TRBJ1-5; the D gene is possibly TRBD1 (5 bases). Trimming cost V 5 bases and J 4 bases, with 12 bases left between them. The CDR3 sequence is 14 residues long. Germline CDR1 reads KGHSH; CDR2 reads LQKENI. CDR3 protein: CASSSSGMNQPQHF. The CDR3 coding sequence is TGTGCCAGCTCATCGTCAGGGATGAATCAGCCCCAGCATTTT.

This clone was picked up a small number of times. The J gene is TRBJ2-1, the V gene TRBV2; D is ambiguous. Trimming shortened V by 3 bases and J by 5 bases, and 8 bases separated the two germline ends. CDR1 SNHLY and CDR2 FYNNEI come from the germline V gene. CDR3 length: 13 residues. The CDR3 DNA reads as TGTGCCAGCAGTGATGTCAGGAACAATGAGCAGTTCTTC. Its protein product is CASSDVRNNEQFF.

The chain links TRBV6-4 to TRBJ2-7; a possible D gene is TRBD2 (7 bases). The V gene lost 2 bases and the J gene lost 3 bases, with 14 bases spanning the gap. The CDR3 contains 15 residues. Germline lookup yields CDR1 MRHNA and CDR2 SNTAGT. The CDR3 loop reads CASSDGEGGFYEQYF. CDR3 coding DNA: TGTGCCAGCAGTGACGGGGAGGGGGGCTTCTACGAGCAGTACTTC.

The rearrangement links TRBV7-9 to TRBJ2-3; 8 bases line up with TRBD2. The CDR3 runs to 15 residues. J lost 6 bases, V lost 1 base, and 6 bases had no gene match. The V gene's germline CDR1 is SEHNR and CDR2 FQNEAQ (reference sequence). The chain's CDR3 is CASSLVSGGRDTQYF. The CDR3 bases are TGTGCCAGCAGCTTAGTGAGCGGGGGCAGGGATACGCAGTATTTT.

This chain joins TRBV7-2 and TRBJ2-5, with 7 positions matching TRBD2. The CDR3 is 13 amino acids. Trimming at V came to 3 bases and at J to 7 bases, leaving 5 bases not matched to a gene. Germline CDR1 is SGHTA and CDR2 is FQGNSA. The CDR3 sequence is CASSFSPGGTQYF. The DNA for the CDR3 is TGTGCCAGCAGCTTCAGCCCGGGAGGGACCCAGTACTTC.

The chain couples TRBV5-1 to TRBJ2-2; D is ambiguous. There are 15 residues in the CDR3. Germline V CDR1 and CDR2: SGHRS, YFSETQ. V shed 1 base and J shed 0 bases, with 7 bases lying between them. Here the CDR3 DNA reads TGCGCCAGCAGCTTGTTGCGGACGAACACCGGGGAGCTGTTTTTT. Protein sequence: CASSLLRTNTGELFF.